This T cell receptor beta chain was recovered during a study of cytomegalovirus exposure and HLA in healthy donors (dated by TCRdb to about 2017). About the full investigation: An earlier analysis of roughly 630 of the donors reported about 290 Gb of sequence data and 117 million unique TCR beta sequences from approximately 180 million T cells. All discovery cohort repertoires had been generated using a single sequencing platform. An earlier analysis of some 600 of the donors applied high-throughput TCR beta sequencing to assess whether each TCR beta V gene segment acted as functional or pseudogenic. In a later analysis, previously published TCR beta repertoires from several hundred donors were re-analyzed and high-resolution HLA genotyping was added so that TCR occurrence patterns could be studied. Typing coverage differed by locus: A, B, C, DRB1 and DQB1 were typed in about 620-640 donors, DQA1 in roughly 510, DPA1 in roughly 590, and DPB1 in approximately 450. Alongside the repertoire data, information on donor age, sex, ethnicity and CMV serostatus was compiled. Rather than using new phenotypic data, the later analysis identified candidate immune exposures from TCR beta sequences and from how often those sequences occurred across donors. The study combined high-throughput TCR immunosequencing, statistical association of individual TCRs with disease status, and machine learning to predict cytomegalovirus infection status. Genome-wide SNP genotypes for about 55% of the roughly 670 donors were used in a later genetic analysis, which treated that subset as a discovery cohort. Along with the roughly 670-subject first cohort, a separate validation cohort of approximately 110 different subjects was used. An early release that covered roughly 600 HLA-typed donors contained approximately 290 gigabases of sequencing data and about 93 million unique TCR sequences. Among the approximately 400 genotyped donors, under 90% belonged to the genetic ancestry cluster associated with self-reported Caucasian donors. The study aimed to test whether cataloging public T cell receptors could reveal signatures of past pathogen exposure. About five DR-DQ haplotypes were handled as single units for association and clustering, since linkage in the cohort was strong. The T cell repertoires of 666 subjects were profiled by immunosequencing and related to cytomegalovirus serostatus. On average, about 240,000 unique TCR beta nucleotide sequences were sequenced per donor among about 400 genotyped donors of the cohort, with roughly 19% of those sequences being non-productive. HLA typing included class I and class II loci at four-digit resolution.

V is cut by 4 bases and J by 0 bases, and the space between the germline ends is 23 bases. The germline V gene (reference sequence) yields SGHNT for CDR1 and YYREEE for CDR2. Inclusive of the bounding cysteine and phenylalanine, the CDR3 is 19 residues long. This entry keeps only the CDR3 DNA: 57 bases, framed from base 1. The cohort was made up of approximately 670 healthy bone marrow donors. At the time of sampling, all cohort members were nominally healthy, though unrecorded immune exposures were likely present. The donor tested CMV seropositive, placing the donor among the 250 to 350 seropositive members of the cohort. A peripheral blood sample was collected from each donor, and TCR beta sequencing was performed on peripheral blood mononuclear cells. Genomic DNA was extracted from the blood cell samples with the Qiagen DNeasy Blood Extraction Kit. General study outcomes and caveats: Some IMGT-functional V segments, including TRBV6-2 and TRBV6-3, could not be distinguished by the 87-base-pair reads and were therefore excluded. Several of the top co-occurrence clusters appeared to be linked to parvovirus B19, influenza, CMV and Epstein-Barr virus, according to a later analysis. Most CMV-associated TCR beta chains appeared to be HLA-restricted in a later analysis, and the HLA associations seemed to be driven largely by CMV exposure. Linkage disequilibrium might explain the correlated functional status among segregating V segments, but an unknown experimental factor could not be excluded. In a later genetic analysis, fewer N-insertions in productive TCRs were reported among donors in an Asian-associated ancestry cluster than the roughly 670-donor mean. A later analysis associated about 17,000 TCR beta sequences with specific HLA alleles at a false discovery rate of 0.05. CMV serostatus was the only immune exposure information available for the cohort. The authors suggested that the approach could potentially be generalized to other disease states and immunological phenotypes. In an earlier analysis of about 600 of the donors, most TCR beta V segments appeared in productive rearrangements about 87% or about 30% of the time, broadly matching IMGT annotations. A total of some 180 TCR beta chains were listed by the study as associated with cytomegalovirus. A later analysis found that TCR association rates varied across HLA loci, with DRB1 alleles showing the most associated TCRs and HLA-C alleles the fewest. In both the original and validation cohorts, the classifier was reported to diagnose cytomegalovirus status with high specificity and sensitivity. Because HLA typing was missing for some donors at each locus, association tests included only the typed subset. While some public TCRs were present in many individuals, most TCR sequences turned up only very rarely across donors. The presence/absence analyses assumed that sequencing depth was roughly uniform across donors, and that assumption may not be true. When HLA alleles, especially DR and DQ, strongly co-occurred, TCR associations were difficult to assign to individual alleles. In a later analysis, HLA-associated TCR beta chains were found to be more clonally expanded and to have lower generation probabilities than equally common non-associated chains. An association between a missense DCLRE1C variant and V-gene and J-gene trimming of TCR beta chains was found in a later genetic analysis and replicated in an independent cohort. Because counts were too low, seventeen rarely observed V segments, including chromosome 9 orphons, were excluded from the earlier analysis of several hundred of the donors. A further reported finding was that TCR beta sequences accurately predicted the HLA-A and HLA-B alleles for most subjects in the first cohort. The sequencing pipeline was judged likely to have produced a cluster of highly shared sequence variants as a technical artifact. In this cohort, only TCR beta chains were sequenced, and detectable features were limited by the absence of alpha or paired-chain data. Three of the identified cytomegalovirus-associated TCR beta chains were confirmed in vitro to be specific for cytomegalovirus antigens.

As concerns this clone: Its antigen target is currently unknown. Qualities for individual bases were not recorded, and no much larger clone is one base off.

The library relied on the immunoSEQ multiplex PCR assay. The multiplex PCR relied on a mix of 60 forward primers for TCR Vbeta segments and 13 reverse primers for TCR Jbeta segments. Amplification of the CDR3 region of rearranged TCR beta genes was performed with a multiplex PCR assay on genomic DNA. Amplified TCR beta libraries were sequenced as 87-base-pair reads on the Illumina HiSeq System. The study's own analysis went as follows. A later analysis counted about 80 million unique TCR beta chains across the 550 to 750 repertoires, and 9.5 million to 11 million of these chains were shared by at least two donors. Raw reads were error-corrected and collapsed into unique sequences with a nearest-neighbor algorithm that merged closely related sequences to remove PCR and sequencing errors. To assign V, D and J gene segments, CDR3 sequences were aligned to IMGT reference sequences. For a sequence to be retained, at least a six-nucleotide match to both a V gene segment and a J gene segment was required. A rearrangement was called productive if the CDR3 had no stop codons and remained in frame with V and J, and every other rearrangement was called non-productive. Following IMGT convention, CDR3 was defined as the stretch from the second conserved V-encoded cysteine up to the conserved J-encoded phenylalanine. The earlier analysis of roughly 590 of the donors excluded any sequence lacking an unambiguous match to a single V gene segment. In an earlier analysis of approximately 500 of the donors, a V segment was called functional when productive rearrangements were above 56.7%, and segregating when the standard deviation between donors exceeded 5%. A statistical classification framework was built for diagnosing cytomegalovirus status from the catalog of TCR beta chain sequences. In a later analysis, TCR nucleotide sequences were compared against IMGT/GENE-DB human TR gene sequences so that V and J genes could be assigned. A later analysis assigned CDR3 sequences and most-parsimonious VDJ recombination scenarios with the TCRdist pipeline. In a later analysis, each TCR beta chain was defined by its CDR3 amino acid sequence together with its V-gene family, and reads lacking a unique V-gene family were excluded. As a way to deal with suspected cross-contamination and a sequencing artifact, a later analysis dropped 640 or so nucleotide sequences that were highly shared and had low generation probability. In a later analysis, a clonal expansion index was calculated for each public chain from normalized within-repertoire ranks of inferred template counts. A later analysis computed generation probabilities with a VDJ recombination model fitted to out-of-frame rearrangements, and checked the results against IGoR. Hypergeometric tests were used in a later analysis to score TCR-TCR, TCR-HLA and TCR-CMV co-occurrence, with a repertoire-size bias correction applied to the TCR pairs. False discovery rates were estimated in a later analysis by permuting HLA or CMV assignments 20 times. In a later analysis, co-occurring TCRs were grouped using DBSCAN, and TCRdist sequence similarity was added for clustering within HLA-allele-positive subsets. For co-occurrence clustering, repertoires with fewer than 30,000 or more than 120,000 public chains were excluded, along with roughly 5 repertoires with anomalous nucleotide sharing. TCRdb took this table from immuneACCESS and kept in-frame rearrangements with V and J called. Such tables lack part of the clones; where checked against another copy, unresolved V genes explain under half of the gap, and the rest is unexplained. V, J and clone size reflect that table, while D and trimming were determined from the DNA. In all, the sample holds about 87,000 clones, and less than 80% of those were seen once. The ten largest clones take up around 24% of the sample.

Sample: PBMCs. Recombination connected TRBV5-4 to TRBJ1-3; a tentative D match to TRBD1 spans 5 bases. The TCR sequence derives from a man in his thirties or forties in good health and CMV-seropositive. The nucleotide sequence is TGTGCCAGCAGCCCTTTTTATCTCCGACCAGGGTTCTCTGGAAACACCATATATTTT. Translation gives CASSPFYLRPGFSGNTIYF.